These 27 T cell receptor beta chains were sequenced from one sample in a study of blood T cell repertoires in COVID-19. Libraries were prepared by immunoSEQ multiplex PCR; TCRdb keeps only in-frame clonotypes and omits some of them. The data show a few hundred thousand clones, approximately 87% seen once. The sequencing input was peripheral blood. Receptor source: a man aged 60 to 75 who had recovered from COVID-19.

The chain links TRBV2 to TRBJ1-1; the match to TRBD1 covers 8 bases. J was trimmed by 0 bases and V by 6 bases; bases with no gene match: 3. CDR3 length: 14 residues. In germline, CDR1 is SNHLY, CDR2 FYNNEI. In nucleotides, the CDR3 is TGTGCCAGCAGGGGGGGACAGGTGAACACTGAAGCTTTCTTT. Its protein product is CASRGGQVNTEAFF.

The CDR3 DNA follows: TGTGCCAGCAGCTTAGGGGGCGGGGAGCTGTTTTTT. Translating it yields CASSLGGGELFF. The chain employs TRBV5-4 and TRBJ2-2, with D perhaps TRBD1 (6 bases). Trimming shortened V by 2 bases and J by 7 bases, and 6 bases separated the two germline ends. The CDR3 is made up of 12 amino acids. Germline V gene data show CDR1 as SGHNT and CDR2 as YYREEE (reference sequence).

The V call is TRBV14, the J call TRBJ2-1, with D possibly matching TRBD2 (5 bases). V lost 0 bases and J lost 6, with 12 bases in between. The germline V gene has CDR1 SGHDN and CDR2 FVKESK. The CDR3 covers 15 residues. The CDR3 reads CASSQEDGIGNEQFF. CDR3 sequence (DNA): TGTGCCAGCAGCCAAGAAGACGGGATCGGCAATGAGCAGTTCTTC. The entire variable domain, with the rest obtained from reference TRBV14 and TRBJ2-1, is as follows: EAGVTQFPSHSVIEKGQTVTLRCDPISGHDNLYWYRRVMGKEIKFLLHFVKESKQDESGMPNNRFLAERTGGTYSTLKVQPAELEDSGVYFCASSQEDGIGNEQFFGPGTRLTVL.

The sample holds one count of this clone. The chain links TRBV7-2 to TRBJ2-7, with D possibly TRBD1 on 5 matching bases. This CDR3 comprises 14 residues. Germline V gives CDR1 SGHTA, CDR2 FQGNSA. Trimming removed 4 bases at V and 0 bases at J, with 10 bases between. For the CDR3, the DNA is TGTGCCAGCAGCTGGACACAGGACTCCTACGAGCAGTACTTC. Its translation: CASSWTQDSYEQYF.

CDR3 region: CASSQDRGTQYF. CDR3 coding DNA: TGTGCCAGCAGCCAAGATCGAGGTACGCAGTATTTT. The chain is built from TRBV4-2 and TRBJ2-3; D ambiguous. The CDR3 runs to 12 residues. The V gene's germline CDR1 is LGHNA and CDR2 YNFKEQ. The V end was cut by 0 bases, the J end by 8 bases, with 6 bases between.

This clone turned up a few times. This chain joins TRBV28 and TRBJ1-3; perhaps TRBD1 as D (6 bases). Germline V gene sequence: CDR1 MDHEN, CDR2 SYDVKM. The CDR3 totals 16 residues. Trimming took 3 bases from V and 3 from J, leaving 15 bases between them. DNA for the CDR3: TGTGCCAGCAGTTTGGACAGAAGTTTAGGTGGAAACACCATATATTTT. This translates into CASSLDRSLGGNTIYF.

The genes are TRBV10-3 and TRBJ2-5, with D perhaps matching TRBD2 (7 bases). The germline V gene has CDR1 ENHRY and CDR2 SYGVKD. Trimming cost V 6 bases and J 5 bases, with 16 bases left between them. CDR3 size: 14 residues. The CDR3 reads CAISATGRGETQYF. CDR3 in DNA: TGTGCCATCAGCGCTACAGGGAGGGGGGAGACCCAGTACTTC.

This chain connects TRBV10-2 to TRBJ2-1; TRBD2 might be the D (5 bases). V was cut by 6 bases and J by 2 bases, with 17 bases left in between. This CDR3 has 16 amino acids. Germline V gene lookup returns CDR1 WSHSY and CDR2 SAAADI. This CDR3 reads CASRHSVRGTYNEQFF. CDR3 coding DNA: TGCGCCAGCAGACACAGCGTCCGAGGGACCTACAATGAGCAGTTCTTC.

The chain combines TRBV30 with TRBJ2-7, with 8 bases that match TRBD1. V lost 2 bases and J lost 2; bases outside the gene matches: 8. Germline lookup yields CDR1 GTSNPN and CDR2 SVGIG (reference sequence). The CDR3 length is 15 residues. The CDR3 nucleotides are TGTGCCTGGAGTTGGGGGCAGGGGGCGGCCTACGAGCAGTACTTC. Translation: CAWSWGQGAAYEQYF.

The rearrangement uses TRBV20-1 and TRBJ2-2; D is possibly TRBD2 (5 bases). The germline V gene has CDR1 DFQATT and CDR2 SNEGSKA (reference sequence). The CDR3 spans 15 residues. V was shortened by 3 bases and J by 5 bases, with 16 bases between the two germline ends. Here the CDR3 reads CSASFGGFRTGELFF. The CDR3 DNA reads TGCAGTGCTAGTTTTGGCGGGTTCAGGACCGGGGAGCTGTTTTTT.

This sequence joins TRBV2 and TRBJ2-7; TRBD2 is a possible D gene (5 bases). The germline V and J ends were trimmed by 4 bases and 1 base, with 17 bases remaining between them. Germline lookup yields CDR1 SNHLY and CDR2 FYNNEI. CDR3 length: 16 residues. The CDR3 is CASSGYGVSVSYEQYF. The CDR3 nucleotides are TGTGCCAGCAGTGGGTACGGGGTAAGCGTTTCCTACGAGCAGTACTTC.

J is TRBJ1-2 and V is TRBV28; D is possibly TRBD1 (6 bases). The CDR3 has 16 amino acids. Per germline, CDR1 MDHEN and CDR2 SYDVKM. V was shortened by 5 bases and J by 0 bases, with 16 bases between the two germline ends. CDR3 DNA sequence: TGTGCCAGCAGTCCAGTAGACAGGCGATCTAACTATGGCTACACCTTC. Its translation: CASSPVDRRSNYGYTF.

J is TRBJ2-7 and V is TRBV6-5; TRBD2 agrees at 9 bases. V shed 6 bases and J 2 bases; nucleotides not matched to a gene: 8. The CDR3 runs 15 residues. Germline lookup yields CDR1 MNHEY and CDR2 SVGAGI. This CDR3 is CASSVLAGTAYEQYF. The CDR3 region has the DNA TGTGCCAGCAGCGTTCTAGCGGGGACGGCCTACGAGCAGTACTTC.

The rearrangement uses TRBV5-1 and TRBJ2-1, with 10 bases lining up with TRBD2. Germline values: CDR1 SGHRS, CDR2 YFSETQ. Trimming cost V 2 bases and J 6 bases; bases outside gene matches: 5. The CDR3 is 15 residues long. In DNA form, the CDR3 reads TGCGCCAGCAGCTTAAGGGTAGCGGGAGGCAATGAGCAGTTCTTC. This gives the protein CASSLRVAGGNEQFF.

The V and J genes are TRBV6-6 and TRBJ1-1; D ambiguous. V was shortened by 8 bases and J by 1 base, with 11 bases between the two germline ends. There are 13 residues in the CDR3. CDR1 is MNHNY and CDR2 is SVGAGI in the germline V gene (reference sequence). CDR3 sequence: CASPPRENTEAFF. DNA for the CDR3: TGTGCCAGCCCCCCACGGGAGAACACTGAAGCTTTCTTT.

The CDR3: CASSPKLDRGRRVDEQFF. The CDR3 DNA is TGTGCCAGCAGCCCTAAATTGGACAGGGGGCGTCGAGTCGATGAGCAGTTCTTC. The rearrangement links TRBV3-1 (or the pseudogene TRBV3-2) to TRBJ2-1; 11 bases agree with TRBD1. V lost 4 bases and J lost 8; bases outside the gene matches: 16. The CDR3 extends over 18 amino acids. Looked up from germline, CDR1 is LGHDT and CDR2 is YNNKEL (reference sequence).

This clone was seen once. V gene TRBV4-1 combines with J gene TRBJ1-5; D is unresolved. The germline V and J ends were trimmed by 4 bases and 7 bases, with 14 bases remaining between them. CDR1 and CDR2 (germline): MGHRA, YSYEKL. The CDR3 is 14 residues long. In DNA form, the CDR3 reads TGCGCCAGCAGCCCGCAGAGAGGAGAACAGCCCCAGCATTTT. It codes for CASSPQRGEQPQHF.

This clone was picked up one time. This chain connects TRBV18 to TRBJ2-7, with 7 positions matching TRBD2. CDR3 length equals 16 residues. After removal of 5 bases from V and 0 bases from J, the junction contained 10 bases not matched to a gene. CDR1 is KGHSH, CDR2 LQKENI, per germline. As DNA, the CDR3 is TGTGCCAGCTCAACCACTAGCGCCATTAGCTCCTACGAGCAGTACTTC. Translated: CASSTTSAISSYEQYF. Full variable domain (remainder filled in from reference TRBV18 and TRBJ2-7): NAGVMQNPRHLVRRRGQEARLRCSPMKGHSHVYWYRQLPEEGLKFMVYLQKENIIDESGMPKERFSAEFPKEGPSILRIQQVVRGDSAAYFCASSTTSAISSYEQYFGPGTRLTVT.

The gene calls are TRBV27 and TRBJ2-3; a weak D match, TRBD2 (6 bases). Trimming stripped 2 bases from V and 0 bases from J, with 9 bases between. The V gene's germline CDR1 is MNHEY and CDR2 SMNVEV (reference sequence). The CDR3 length is 15 residues. Written as DNA, the CDR3 is TGTGCCAGCAGTTTAAGCGGGTCTAGCACAGATACGCAGTATTTT. Translated: CASSLSGSSTDTQYF.

This chain uses TRBV9 with TRBJ1-6; 8 nucleotides align to TRBD1. Germline values: CDR1 SGDLS, CDR2 YYNGEE. The V segment lost 4 bases and the J segment 9 bases; nucleotides outside the gene matches: 18. CDR3 length equals 18 residues. The CDR3 bases are TGTGCCAGCAGCTCCAAAGGACAGGGTGGAGGTCTAAGTTCACCCCTCCACTTT. Amino acids: CASSSKGQGGGLSSPLHF.

The chain carries TRBV7-2 and TRBJ2-7, with TRBD1 matching over 8 bases. The germline gives CDR1 SGHTA, CDR2 FQGNSA. The CDR3 consists of 14 residues. Trimming cost V 3 bases and J 7 bases; bases outside gene matches: 8. In DNA form, the CDR3 reads TGTGCCAGCAGCTTCGGGCAGGGGGCTGGTGAGCAGTACTTC. Translating it yields CASSFGQGAGEQYF.

The V call is TRBV10-3, the J call TRBJ1-4, with TRBD1 identical over 9 bases. CDR3 length: 16 amino acids. Trimming at V came to 0 bases and at J to 8 bases, leaving 7 bases not matched to a gene. CDR1 ENHRY and CDR2 SYGVKD come from the germline V gene. In DNA form, the CDR3 reads TGTGCCATCAGTGAGTCGGGACAGGGTCCCCGGGAAAAACTGTTTTTT. It encodes CAISESGQGPREKLFF.

This chain uses TRBV7-7 with TRBJ2-5; D is possibly TRBD1 (6 bases). Germline CDR1 and CDR2: SSHAT and FNYEAQ (reference sequence). V dropped 2 bases and J dropped 2 bases, with 15 bases sitting between them. The CDR3 is 16 amino acids. CDR3 in DNA: TGTGCCAGCAGCTTACGAGGGGACACTTCACAAGAGACCCAGTACTTC. Translating gives CASSLRGDTSQETQYF.

The rearrangement joins TRBV5-6 to TRBJ1-4, with TRBD1 matching over 7 bases. The germline gives CDR1 SGHDT, CDR2 YYEEEE. The CDR3 consists of 14 residues. V lost 5 bases and J lost 8; bases outside the gene matches: 9. CDR3: CASRHRGRGEKLFF. CDR3 bases: TGTGCCAGCAGGCACAGGGGAAGAGGGGAAAAACTGTTTTTT.

This chain links TRBV27 with TRBJ2-7, with D perhaps TRBD1 (5 bases). Germline loops: CDR1 MNHEY, CDR2 SMNVEV (reference sequence). The CDR3 consists of 15 residues. The germline V and J ends were trimmed by 1 base and 2 bases, with 12 bases remaining between them. CDR3 nucleotide sequence: TGTGCCAGCAGTTTATTAGGTACAGGTACCTACGAGCAGTACTTC. Translated: CASSLLGTGTYEQYF.

V and J are TRBV5-1 and TRBJ2-1, with D hard to call. The CDR3 sequence is 13 residues long. Germline assignment: CDR1 SGHRS and CDR2 YFSETQ. V was pared by 1 base and J by 2 bases, with 4 bases between. CDR3 in DNA: TGCGCCAGCAGCTTGACAGCCTACAATGAGCAGTTCTTC. Translation gives CASSLTAYNEQFF. Full variable domain (outside the CDR3, taken from reference TRBV5-1 and TRBJ2-1): KAGVTQTPRYLIKTRGQQVTLSCSPISGHRSVSWYQQTPGQGLQFLFEYFSETQRNKGNFPGRFSGRQFSNSRSEMNVSTLELGDSALYLCASSLTAYNEQFFGPGTRLTVL.

The chain uses TRBV27 and TRBJ2-2, with 14 nucleotides matching TRBD2. The trim removed 8 bases at V and 6 bases at J, leaving 11 bases unmatched. CDR1 is MNHEY and CDR2 is SMNVEV in the germline V gene (reference sequence). This CDR3 contains 17 residues. The CDR3 DNA reads TGTGCCAGCTTCCCCTGGGGGACTAGCGGGAGTGCCGGGGAGCTGTTTTTT. Amino acids: CASFPWGTSGSAGELFF.